This TCR beta chain was retrieved from a study of regulatory dendritic cells for organ transplantation. Study outcomes and limitations: Regulatory dendritic cells appeared to expand memory CD8+ clones less than mature ones.

The CDR3 covers 14 residues. Germline CDR1 and CDR2: MNHNY and SVGAGI (reference sequence). Trimming removed 6 bases at V and 1 base at J, with 12 bases between. Clones were read by immunoSEQ multiplex PCR, and TCRdb kept only the in-frame ones, dropping some. The sample carries 7,500 to 8,500 clones, less than 75% recorded once. About this clone: Its specificity is not known.

CFSE-labeled sorted T cells met regulatory or mature dendritic cells for 5 days. FACS sorted CD4+ or CD8+ T cells into CD45RA+ naive and CD45RO+ memory. The V call is TRBV6-6, the J call TRBJ1-1, with TRBD1 as a possible D gene (6 bases). This TCR was sampled from a human donor in good health. Sequences were obtained from memory CD4+ T cells from blood cultured with dendritic cells. Subset reported: CD45RO+ memory T cells. The CDR3 protein is CASSPTGKNTEAFF. CDR3 nucleotides: TGTGCCAGCAGCCCTACAGGGAAGAACACTGAAGCTTTCTTT.